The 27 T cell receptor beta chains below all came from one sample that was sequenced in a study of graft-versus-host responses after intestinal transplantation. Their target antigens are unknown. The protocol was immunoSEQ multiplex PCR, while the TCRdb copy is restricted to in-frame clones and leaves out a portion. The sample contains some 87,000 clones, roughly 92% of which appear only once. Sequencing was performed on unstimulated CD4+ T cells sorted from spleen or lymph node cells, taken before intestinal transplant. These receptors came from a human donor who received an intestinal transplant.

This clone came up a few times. The CDR3 DNA reads as TGTGCCAGCAGCTTAGGACTAGCGAACACAGATACGCAGTATTTT. Residues: CASSLGLANTDTQYF. The chain is built from TRBV7-3 and TRBJ2-3; 9 bases are shared with TRBD2. There are 15 residues in the CDR3. Germline V gives CDR1 SGHTA, CDR2 FQGTGA. Trimming took 2 bases from V and 2 from J; bases not matched to a gene: 2.

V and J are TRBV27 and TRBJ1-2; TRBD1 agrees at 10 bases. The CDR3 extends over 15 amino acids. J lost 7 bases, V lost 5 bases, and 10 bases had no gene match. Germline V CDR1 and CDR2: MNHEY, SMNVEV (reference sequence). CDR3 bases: TGTGCCAGCAGTCCAAGGATGACAGGGGGCAGTGGCTACACCTTC. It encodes CASSPRMTGGSGYTF.

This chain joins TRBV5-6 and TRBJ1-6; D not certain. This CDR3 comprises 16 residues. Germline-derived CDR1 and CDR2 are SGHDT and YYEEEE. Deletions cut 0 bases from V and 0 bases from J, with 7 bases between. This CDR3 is CASSLEGSSYNSPLHF. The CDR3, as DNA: TGTGCCAGCAGCTTGGAAGGGAGCTCCTATAATTCACCCCTCCACTTT.

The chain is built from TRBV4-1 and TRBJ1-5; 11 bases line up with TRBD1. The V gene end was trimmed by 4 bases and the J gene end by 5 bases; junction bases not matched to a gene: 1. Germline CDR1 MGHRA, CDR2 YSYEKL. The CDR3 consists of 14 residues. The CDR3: CASSPGQGDQPQHF. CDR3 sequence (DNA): TGCGCCAGCAGCCCGGGACAGGGGGATCAGCCCCAGCATTTT.

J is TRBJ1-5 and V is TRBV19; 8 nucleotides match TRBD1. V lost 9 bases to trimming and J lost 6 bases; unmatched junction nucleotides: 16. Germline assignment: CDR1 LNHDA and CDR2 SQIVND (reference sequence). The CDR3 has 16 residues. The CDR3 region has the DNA TGTGCCAGCCGGACCCATCAGGGGGCCTTGGTTCAGCCCCAGCATTTT. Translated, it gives CASRTHQGALVQPQHF.

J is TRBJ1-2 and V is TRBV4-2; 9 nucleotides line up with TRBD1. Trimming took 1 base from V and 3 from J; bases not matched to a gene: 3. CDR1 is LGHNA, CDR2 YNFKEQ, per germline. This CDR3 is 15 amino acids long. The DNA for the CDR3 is TGTGCCAGCAGCCAAGTTCGGGACAGGGACTATGGCTACACCTTC. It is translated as CASSQVRDRDYGYTF.

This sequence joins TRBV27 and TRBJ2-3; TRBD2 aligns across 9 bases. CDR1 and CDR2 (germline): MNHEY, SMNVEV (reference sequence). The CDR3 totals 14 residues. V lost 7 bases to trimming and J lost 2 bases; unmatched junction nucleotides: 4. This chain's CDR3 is CASTRGLATDTQYF. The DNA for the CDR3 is TGTGCCAGCACTAGGGGACTAGCCACAGATACGCAGTATTTT.

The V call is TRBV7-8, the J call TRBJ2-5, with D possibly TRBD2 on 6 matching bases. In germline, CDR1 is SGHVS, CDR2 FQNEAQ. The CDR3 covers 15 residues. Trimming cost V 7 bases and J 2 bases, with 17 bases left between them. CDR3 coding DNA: TGTGCCAGCACCCACCCCGGCGGGGAGCAAGAGACCCAGTACTTC. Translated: CASTHPGGEQETQYF. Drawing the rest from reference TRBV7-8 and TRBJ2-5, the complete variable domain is GAGVSQSPRYKVAKRGQDVALRCDPISGHVSLFWYQQALGQGPEFLTYFQNEAQLDKSGLPSDRFFAERPEGSVSTLKIQRTQQEDSAVYLCASTHPGGEQETQYFGPGTRLLVL.

The CDR3 region is CASSQPGGGGNTIYF. CDR3 nucleotide sequence: TGCGCCAGCAGCCAACCAGGGGGTGGAGGAAACACCATATATTTT. The chain carries TRBV4-1 and TRBJ1-3; the match to TRBD1 covers 7 bases. The CDR3 loop spans 15 amino acids. Trimming took 2 bases from V and 4 from J; bases not matched to a gene: 5. Germline V lookup: CDR1 MGHRA, CDR2 YSYEKL.

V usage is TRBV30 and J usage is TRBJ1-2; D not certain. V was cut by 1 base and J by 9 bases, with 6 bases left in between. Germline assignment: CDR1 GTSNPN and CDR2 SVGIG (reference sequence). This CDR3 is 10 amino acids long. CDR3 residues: CAWSAGSYTF. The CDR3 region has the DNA TGTGCCTGGAGTGCTGGGAGCTACACCTTC.

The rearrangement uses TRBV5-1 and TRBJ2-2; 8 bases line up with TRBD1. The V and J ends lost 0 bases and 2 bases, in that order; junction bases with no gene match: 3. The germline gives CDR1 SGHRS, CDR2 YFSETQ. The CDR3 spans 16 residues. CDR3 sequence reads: CASSLGAGGNTGELFF. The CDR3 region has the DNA TGCGCCAGCAGCTTGGGGGCAGGGGGCAACACCGGGGAGCTGTTTTTT.

CDR3 protein: CASSPRTADYGYTF. The CDR3 DNA is TGTGCCAGCAGTCCCAGGACAGCCGACTATGGCTACACCTTC. V is TRBV27 and J is TRBJ1-2, with D possibly being TRBD1 (6 bases). Per the germline V gene, CDR1 is MNHEY and CDR2 is SMNVEV (reference sequence). Trimming stripped 5 bases from V and 3 bases from J, with 13 bases between. This CDR3 spans 14 amino acids.

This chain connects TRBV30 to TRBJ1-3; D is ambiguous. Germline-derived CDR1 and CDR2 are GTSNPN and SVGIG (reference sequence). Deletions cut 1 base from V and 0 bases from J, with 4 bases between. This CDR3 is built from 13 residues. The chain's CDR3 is CAWSGLSGNTIYF. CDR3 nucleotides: TGTGCCTGGAGTGGCCTCTCTGGAAACACCATATATTTT.

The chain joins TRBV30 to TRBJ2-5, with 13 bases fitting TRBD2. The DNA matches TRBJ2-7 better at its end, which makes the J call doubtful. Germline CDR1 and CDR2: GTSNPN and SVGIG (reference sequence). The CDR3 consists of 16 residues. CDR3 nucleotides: TGTGCCTGGAGTGCGAGACTAGCGGGAGGTGGCGACGAGCAGTACTTC. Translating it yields CAWSARLAGGGDEQYF.

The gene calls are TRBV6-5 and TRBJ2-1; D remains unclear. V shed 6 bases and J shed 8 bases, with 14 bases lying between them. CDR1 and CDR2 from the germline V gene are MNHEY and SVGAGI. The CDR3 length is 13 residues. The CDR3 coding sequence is TGTGCCAGCAGCTCCCAATCCGGGCATGAGCAGTTCTTC. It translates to CASSSQSGHEQFF.

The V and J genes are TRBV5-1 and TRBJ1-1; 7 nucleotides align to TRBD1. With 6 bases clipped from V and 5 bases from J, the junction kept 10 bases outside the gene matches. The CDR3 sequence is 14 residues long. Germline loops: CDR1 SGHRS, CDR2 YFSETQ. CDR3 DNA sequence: TGCGCCAGCACCCCAACAGGGGTAAGGACTGAAGCTTTCTTT. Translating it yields CASTPTGVRTEAFF.

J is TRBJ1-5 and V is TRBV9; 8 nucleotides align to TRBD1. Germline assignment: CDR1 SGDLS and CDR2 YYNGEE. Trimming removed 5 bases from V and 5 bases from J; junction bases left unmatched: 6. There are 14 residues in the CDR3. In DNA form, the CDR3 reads TGTGCCAGCAGGGATGACAGGGGCCATCAGCCCCAGCATTTT. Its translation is CASRDDRGHQPQHF.

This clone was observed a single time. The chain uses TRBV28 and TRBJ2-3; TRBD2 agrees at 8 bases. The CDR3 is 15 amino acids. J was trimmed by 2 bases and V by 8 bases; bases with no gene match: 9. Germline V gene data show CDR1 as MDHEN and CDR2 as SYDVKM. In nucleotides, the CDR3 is TGTGCCAGCTCCCCCGGGACTAGTGTCACAGATACGCAGTATTTT. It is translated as CASSPGTSVTDTQYF.

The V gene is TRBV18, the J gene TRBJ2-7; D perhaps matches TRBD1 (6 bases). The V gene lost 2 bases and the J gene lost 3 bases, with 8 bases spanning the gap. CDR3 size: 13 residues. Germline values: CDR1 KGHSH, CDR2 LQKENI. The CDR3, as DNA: TGTGCCAGCTCACCAGCGGACAGCTACGAGCAGTACTTC. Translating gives CASSPADSYEQYF.

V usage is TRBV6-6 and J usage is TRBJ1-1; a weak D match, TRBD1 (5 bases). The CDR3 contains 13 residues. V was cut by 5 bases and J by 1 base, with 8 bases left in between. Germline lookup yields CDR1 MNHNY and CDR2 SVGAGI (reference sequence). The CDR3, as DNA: TGTGCCAGCAGTCGGGGGGGGAACACTGAAGCTTTCTTT. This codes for CASSRGGNTEAFF.

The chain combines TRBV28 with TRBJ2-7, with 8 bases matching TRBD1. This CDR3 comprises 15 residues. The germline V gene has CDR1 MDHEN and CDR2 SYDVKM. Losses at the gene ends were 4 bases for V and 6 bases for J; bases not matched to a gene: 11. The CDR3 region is CASSSWTGMRGEQYF. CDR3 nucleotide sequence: TGTGCCAGCAGTTCTTGGACAGGGATGAGAGGCGAGCAGTACTTC.

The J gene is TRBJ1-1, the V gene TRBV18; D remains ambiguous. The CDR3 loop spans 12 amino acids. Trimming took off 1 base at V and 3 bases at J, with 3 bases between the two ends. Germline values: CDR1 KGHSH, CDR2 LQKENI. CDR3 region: CASSPRDTEAFF. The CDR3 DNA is TGTGCCAGCTCACCACGGGACACTGAAGCTTTCTTT.

CDR3 sequence (DNA): TGTGCCAGCAGCTTAGGAAGTAGCGGAGACACAGATACGCAGTATTTT. Translated, it gives CASSLGSSGDTDTQYF. V is TRBV11-3 and J is TRBJ2-3, with D maybe TRBD2 (6 bases). Trimming pared 1 base from V and 2 bases from J, leaving 13 bases between. Per the germline V gene, CDR1 is SGHNT and CDR2 is YENEEA. The CDR3 is made up of 16 amino acids.

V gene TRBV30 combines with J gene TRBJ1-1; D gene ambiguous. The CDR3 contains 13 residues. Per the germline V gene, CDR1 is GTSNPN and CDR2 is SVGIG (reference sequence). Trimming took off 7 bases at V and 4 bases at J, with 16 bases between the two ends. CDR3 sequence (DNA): TGTGCCTTAACCCCCGGGCGGAGCACTGAAGCTTTCTTT. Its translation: CALTPGRSTEAFF. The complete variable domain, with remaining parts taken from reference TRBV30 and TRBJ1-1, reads SQTIHQWPATLVQPVGSPLSLECTVEGTSNPNLYWYRQAAGRGLQLLFYSVGIGQISSEVPQNLSASRPQDRQFILSSKKLLLSDSGFYLCALTPGRSTEAFFGQGTRLTVV.

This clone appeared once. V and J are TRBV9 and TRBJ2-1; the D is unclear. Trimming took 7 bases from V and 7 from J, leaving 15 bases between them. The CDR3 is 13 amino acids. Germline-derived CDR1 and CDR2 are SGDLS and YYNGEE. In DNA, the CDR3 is TGTGCCAGCTGCGGCGGAGCGAGGAATGAGCAGTTCTTC. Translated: CASCGGARNEQFF.

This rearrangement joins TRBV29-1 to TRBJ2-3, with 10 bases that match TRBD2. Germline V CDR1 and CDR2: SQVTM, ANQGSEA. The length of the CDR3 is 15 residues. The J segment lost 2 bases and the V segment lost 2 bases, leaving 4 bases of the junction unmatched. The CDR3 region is CSVEQLAGTTDTQYF. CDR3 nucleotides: TGCAGCGTTGAACAACTAGCGGGAACCACAGATACGCAGTATTTT.

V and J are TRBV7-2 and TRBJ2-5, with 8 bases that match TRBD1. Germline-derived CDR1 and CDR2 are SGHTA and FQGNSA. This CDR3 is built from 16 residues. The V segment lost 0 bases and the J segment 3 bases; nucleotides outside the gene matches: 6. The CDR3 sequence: CASSLAGQVSEETQYF. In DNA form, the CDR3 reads TGTGCCAGCAGCTTAGCGGGACAGGTCTCTGAAGAGACCCAGTACTTC.